This entry features one T cell receptor beta chain sequence. The sample belongs to a study of neoadjuvant anti-PD-1 for oral cavity cancer. The patients had HPV-negative, locally advanced oral cavity squamous cell carcinoma. The ends were cut back, 6 bases at V and 0 bases at J, with 11 bases in the middle. The CDR3 has 14 residues. From germline, CDR1 is MNHEY and CDR2 SMNVEV (reference sequence). Data came from immunoSEQ multiplex PCR; TCRdb stores just in-frame clones and leaves some out. The sample includes roughly 14,000 clones, about 64% of them seen just once. This receptor was identified in a person aged 40 to 85 with oral cavity squamous cell carcinoma. The specimen comprised PBMCs, sampled before nivolumab (anti-PD-1) treatment. The chain is built from TRBV27 and TRBJ1-1; possible D gene TRBD1, 5 bases. CDR3: CASRRGSLNTEAFF. The CDR3 DNA reads TGTGCCAGCAGAAGGGGATCGCTGAACACTGAAGCTTTCTTT.